The 26 T cell receptor beta chains presented below share a single source sample, sequenced in a study of control samples from healthy donors and cancer patients. Libraries were prepared by immunoSEQ multiplex PCR; TCRdb keeps only in-frame clonotypes and omits some of them. This table holds 120,000 or so clones, over 75% found once. The sequenced sample consisted of blood. The receptors derive from a man in his fifties or sixties in good health.

The rearrangement joins TRBV6-6 to TRBJ1-1; D call uncertain. This CDR3 has 14 residues. Trimming shortened V by 2 bases and J by 5 bases, and 12 bases separated the two germline ends. Germline loops: CDR1 MNHNY, CDR2 SVGAGI (reference sequence). The CDR3 sequence: CASSYGERETEAFF. Here the CDR3 DNA reads TGTGCCAGCAGTTACGGAGAGCGGGAGACTGAAGCTTTCTTT.

The chain couples TRBV10-3 to TRBJ1-2; the D gene is possibly TRBD1 (5 bases). Trimming removed 5 bases at V and 1 base at J, with 8 bases between. Germline loops: CDR1 ENHRY, CDR2 SYGVKD. The CDR3 runs to 13 residues. The CDR3 here is CAISIDSNYGYTF. Here the CDR3 DNA reads TGTGCCATCAGTATAGACAGTAACTATGGCTACACCTTC.

The sample holds one count of this clone. The rearrangement joins TRBV4-1 to TRBJ1-2, with D perhaps TRBD1 (5 bases). Trimming removed 4 bases from V and 0 bases from J, with 9 bases in between. CDR1 is MGHRA and CDR2 is YSYEKL in the germline V gene. This CDR3 comprises 14 residues. The CDR3 nucleotides read TGCGCCAGCAGCCGCGGGGGGGCTAACTATGGCTACACCTTC. Encoded protein: CASSRGGANYGYTF.

This sequence joins TRBV6-6 and TRBJ2-5; D is unclear. Trimming removed 4 bases at V and 5 bases at J, with 11 bases between. CDR1 and CDR2 (germline): MNHNY, SVGAGI (reference sequence). CDR3 size: 13 residues. CDR3 sequence: CASSSYNTETQYF. The CDR3, as DNA: TGTGCCAGCAGTTCCTATAACACGGAGACCCAGTACTTC.

The chain employs TRBV5-1 and TRBJ2-3; D possibly corresponds to TRBD2 (5 bases). The CDR3 runs to 14 residues. Trimming stripped 3 bases from V and 8 bases from J, with 16 bases between. Germline CDR1 reads SGHRS; CDR2 reads YFSETQ. CDR3 protein: CASSSSGVQVTQYF. CDR3 nucleotide sequence: TGCGCCAGCAGCTCGAGCGGAGTCCAGGTTACGCAGTATTTT.

The V gene is TRBV27, the J gene TRBJ2-7; maybe TRBD1 (6 bases). This CDR3 has 16 residues. Germline assignment: CDR1 MNHEY and CDR2 SMNVEV (reference sequence). The V end lost 5 bases, the J end lost 3 bases, and 20 bases lay between the germline ends. The CDR3 loop is CASSLKPLGHGYEQYF. The CDR3 DNA reads as TGTGCCAGCAGTCTCAAGCCTCTGGGACACGGCTACGAGCAGTACTTC.

This clone showed up just a few times. CDR3 sequence (DNA): TGTGCCAGCAGTTATGGAGAAAACACTGAAGCTTTCTTT. Translating gives CASSYGENTEAFF. The rearrangement uses TRBV6-5 and TRBJ1-1, with no clear D. From germline, CDR1 is MNHEY and CDR2 SVGAGI. Deletions cut 3 bases from V and 2 bases from J, with 7 bases between. CDR3 length: 13 amino acids.

The V and J genes are TRBV6-6 and TRBJ2-1, with 12 bases identical to TRBD2. Germline lookup yields CDR1 MNHNY and CDR2 SVGAGI (reference sequence). The CDR3 is made up of 13 amino acids. V was clipped by 5 bases and J by 9 bases; unmatched bases: 2. CDR3 sequence reads: CASSPTSGGEQFF. The CDR3 coding sequence is TGTGCCAGCAGTCCGACTAGCGGGGGTGAGCAGTTCTTC.

This chain uses TRBV9 with TRBJ2-3; tentatively, D is TRBD2 (6 bases). Germline assignment: CDR1 SGDLS and CDR2 YYNGEE. V dropped 0 bases and J dropped 4 bases, with 12 bases sitting between them. There are 15 residues in the CDR3. The CDR3 DNA reads as TGTGCCAGCAGCGTAGGACTAGTCTTATCAGATACGCAGTATTTT. The encoded protein is CASSVGLVLSDTQYF.

Turning to this clone: The sample carries other DNA sequences with the same CDR3. The chain links TRBV5-1 to TRBJ2-1, with 16 bases that match TRBD2. Unmatched junction bases numbered 7, after V lost 0 bases and J lost 7 bases. Looked up from germline, CDR1 is SGHRS and CDR2 is YFSETQ. The CDR3 covers 18 residues. The CDR3 bases are TGCGCCAGCAGCTTGGCACCGGGACTAGCGGGGGGGCGTAATGAGCAGTTCTTC. Its translation: CASSLAPGLAGGRNEQFF.

Concerning this clone: This specimen includes other DNA sequences encoding the same CDR3. The chain carries TRBV5-1 and TRBJ2-7, with TRBD1 matching 8 bases. In germline, CDR1 is SGHRS, CDR2 YFSETQ. CDR3 length: 14 residues. Trimming took 5 bases from V and 6 from J; bases not matched to a gene: 10. Here the CDR3 reads CASSTGGWESEQYF. CDR3 sequence (DNA): TGCGCCAGCAGTACAGGGGGGTGGGAGAGCGAGCAGTACTTC.

The J gene is TRBJ1-2, the V gene TRBV20-1, with 7 bases aligning to TRBD1. Germline lookup yields CDR1 DFQATT and CDR2 SNEGSKA (reference sequence). The CDR3 has 14 residues. The J segment lost 2 bases and the V segment lost 3 bases, leaving 6 bases of the junction unmatched. The DNA for the CDR3 is TGCAGTGCTAGTGAGGACAGGACCAACTATGGCTACACCTTC. As protein: CSASEDRTNYGYTF.

The chain is built from TRBV29-1 and TRBJ2-7; D possibly corresponds to TRBD1 (6 bases). The CDR3 runs to 13 residues. CDR1 is SQVTM, CDR2 ANQGSEA, per germline. V lost 8 bases, J lost 0 bases, and 14 bases lay in between. In nucleotides, the CDR3 is TGCAGCATCCGGGACATCGACTCCTACGAGCAGTACTTC. Translation: CSIRDIDSYEQYF.

The rearrangement uses TRBV5-4 and TRBJ2-7; TRBD1 is a possible D gene (6 bases). This CDR3 has 15 amino acids. CDR1 is SGHNT and CDR2 is YYREEE in the germline V gene (reference sequence). V dropped 2 bases and J dropped 6 bases, with 18 bases sitting between them. The CDR3 DNA follows: TGTGCCAGCAGCTTACCAGGGGCGATATCCCCCGAGCAGTACTTC. Translated, it gives CASSLPGAISPEQYF.

A single count supports this clone. The chain employs TRBV27 and TRBJ1-2; 7 nucleotides agree with TRBD1. With 6 bases clipped from V and 8 bases from J, the junction kept 12 bases outside the gene matches. Germline V gene data show CDR1 as MNHEY and CDR2 as SMNVEV (reference sequence). The CDR3 spans 14 residues. The CDR3 sequence: CASSPSASRGGYTF. CDR3 DNA: TGTGCCAGCAGCCCGTCCGCGTCCAGGGGGGGCTACACCTTC.

This clone was seen only once. The chain is built from TRBV18 and TRBJ2-6, with D perhaps matching TRBD2 (6 bases). This CDR3 has 18 amino acids. The ends were cut back, 3 bases at V and 2 bases at J, with 17 bases in the middle. CDR1 is KGHSH, CDR2 LQKENI, per germline. CDR3 sequence: CASSPSAGGPPGANVLTF. The DNA of the CDR3 is TGTGCCAGCTCACCTTCTGCCGGGGGTCCCCCTGGGGCCAACGTCCTGACTTTC.

J is TRBJ2-1 and V is TRBV5-1; no firm D call. The ends were cut back, 3 bases at V and 7 bases at J, with 8 bases in the middle. From germline, CDR1 is SGHRS and CDR2 YFSETQ. CDR3 length: 12 residues. CDR3 nucleotide sequence: TGCGCCAGCAGCTCTGAGAGTAATGAGCAGTTCTTC. Encoded protein: CASSSESNEQFF.

This chain joins TRBV2 and TRBJ1-4; maybe TRBD1 (5 bases). The germline V and J ends were trimmed by 3 bases and 11 bases, with 16 bases remaining between them. There are 14 residues in the CDR3. Germline V lookup: CDR1 SNHLY, CDR2 FYNNEI. The CDR3: CASSDVGGVGKLFF. Written as DNA, the CDR3 is TGTGCCAGCAGTGATGTTGGGGGGGTAGGGAAACTGTTTTTT.

The chain employs TRBV28 and TRBJ1-2, with a weak D call TRBD1 (6 bases). V was pared by 6 bases and J by 2 bases, with 13 bases between. Germline CDR1 is MDHEN and CDR2 is SYDVKM. CDR3 size: 14 residues. The CDR3 DNA reads as TGTGCCAGCAGGAAGGGACACCTAAACTATGGCTACACCTTC. It specifies CASRKGHLNYGYTF.

The chain is built from TRBV24-1 and TRBJ2-3, with D perhaps TRBD1 (5 bases). CDR1 KGHDR and CDR2 SFDVKD come from the germline V gene. This CDR3 comprises 14 residues. V was cut by 5 bases and J by 3 bases, with 11 bases left in between. CDR3 DNA sequence: TGTGCCACCAGTGCCACAGGCAGGACAGATACGCAGTATTTT. Its translation is CATSATGRTDTQYF.

This chain uses TRBV6-5 with TRBJ1-3; D may be TRBD1 (5 bases). The CDR3 has 14 amino acids. The V end lost 10 bases, the J end lost 0 bases, and 13 bases lay between the germline ends. Germline V CDR1 and CDR2: MNHEY, SVGAGI. The CDR3 region has the DNA TGTGCCACCCGGGGCACAGGCTCTGGAAACACCATATATTTT. Amino acids: CATRGTGSGNTIYF.

CDR3 sequence: CASSLSYEQYF. The DNA for the CDR3 is TGTGCCAGCAGCCTTTCCTACGAGCAGTACTTC. The V gene is TRBV13, the J gene TRBJ2-7; D not resolved. V shed 5 bases and J shed 1 base, with 3 bases lying between them. The CDR3 contains 11 residues. Germline V gene data show CDR1 as PRHDT and CDR2 as FYEKMQ (reference sequence).

CDR3 coding DNA: TGTGCCAGCAGCCCTGAGGACAGGGCCCACGAGCAGTACTTC. Residues: CASSPEDRAHEQYF. The chain couples TRBV11-2 to TRBJ2-7; 8 bases are a match to TRBD1. Trimming took 5 bases from V and 5 from J; bases not matched to a gene: 8. Germline values: CDR1 SGHAT, CDR2 FQNNGV. The length of the CDR3 is 14 residues.

The genes are TRBV5-1 and TRBJ1-3; D gene unclear. This CDR3 is 14 amino acids long. The germline gives CDR1 SGHRS, CDR2 YFSETQ. V lost 5 bases, J lost 2 bases, and 11 bases lay in between. The CDR3 reads CASSIGSAGNTIYF. The CDR3 nucleotides are TGCGCCAGCAGTATAGGTTCGGCTGGAAACACCATATATTTT.

The genes are TRBV19 and TRBJ1-1, with D unclear. Germline CDR1 LNHDA, CDR2 SQIVND (reference sequence). The ends were cut back, 7 bases at V and 2 bases at J, with 20 bases in the middle. The CDR3 contains 16 residues. The CDR3 reads CASTPFGNLDNTEAFF. The CDR3, as DNA: TGTGCCAGTACCCCCTTCGGCAACCTGGATAACACTGAAGCTTTCTTT.

The rearrangement joins TRBV24-1 to TRBJ2-1; D is ambiguous. Trimming took 10 bases from V and 4 from J, leaving 13 bases between them. The germline CDR1 and CDR2 sequences are KGHDR and SFDVKD. There are 13 residues in the CDR3. The chain's CDR3 is CATSEGAYNEQFF. The CDR3 DNA is TGTGCCACGTCGGAAGGAGCTTACAATGAGCAGTTCTTC.